This T cell receptor (beta chain) was identified in a study of identical twins. This CDR3 region has 15 residues. From germline, CDR1 is LNHNV and CDR2 YYDKDF (reference sequence). Trimming took off 0 bases at V and 1 base at J, with 9 bases between the two ends. TCRdb recomputed calls from the 5' RACE reads with MiXCR, one row per CDR3 protein. This sample has hundreds of thousands of distinct CDR3 sequences, with roughly an eighth found just once. These data also formed part of another study, on yellow fever vaccine responses in identical twins. In that study: Vaccine-induced T cell responses in twins were reportedly observed to appear partly convergent, partly personalized.

This chain links TRBV15 with TRBJ1-1; D possibly corresponds to TRBD1 (5 bases). The sequenced sample consisted of PBMCs. This clonotype was sampled from a woman younger than 35 in good health. The CDR3 reads CATSRDRGQNTEAFF. CDR3 sequence (DNA): TGTGCCACCAGCAGAGATCGCGGACAGAACACTGAAGCTTTCTTT.